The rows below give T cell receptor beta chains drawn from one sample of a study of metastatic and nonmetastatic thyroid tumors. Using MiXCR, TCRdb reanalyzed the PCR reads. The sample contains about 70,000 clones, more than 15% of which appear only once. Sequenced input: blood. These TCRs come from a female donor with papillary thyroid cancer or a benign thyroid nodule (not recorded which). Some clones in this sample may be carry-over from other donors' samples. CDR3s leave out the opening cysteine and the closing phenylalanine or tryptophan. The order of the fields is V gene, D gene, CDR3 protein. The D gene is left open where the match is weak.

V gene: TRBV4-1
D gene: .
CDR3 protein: ASSQDLVEGGTEAF

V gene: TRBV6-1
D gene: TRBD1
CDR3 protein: ASRPTGTVNQPQH

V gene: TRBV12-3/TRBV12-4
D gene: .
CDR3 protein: ASSLALFEQY

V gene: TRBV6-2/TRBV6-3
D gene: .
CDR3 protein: ASSYAAGHNEQF

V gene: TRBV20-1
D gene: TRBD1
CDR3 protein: SAEKQGAGTEAF

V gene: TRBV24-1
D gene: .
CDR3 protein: ATSKAGRGNQPQH

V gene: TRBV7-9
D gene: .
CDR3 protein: ASRAGHPIAT

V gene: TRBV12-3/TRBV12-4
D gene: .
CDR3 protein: ASSGVGAF

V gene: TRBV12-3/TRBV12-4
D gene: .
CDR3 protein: ASTFGGPSETQY

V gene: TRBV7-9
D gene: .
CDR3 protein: ASSLETGTKNGYT

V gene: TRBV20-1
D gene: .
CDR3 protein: SARAGLNTGELF

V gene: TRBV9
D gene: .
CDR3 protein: ASSLPLVPVGQETQY

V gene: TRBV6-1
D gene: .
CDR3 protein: ASTLSATEAF

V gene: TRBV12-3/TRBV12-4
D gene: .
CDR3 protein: ASSITRDMRPYEQY